This paragraph reports one TCR beta chain. Clones were sequenced by immunoSEQ multiplex PCR, and TCRdb holds only the in-frame ones, with some missing. This sample has more than 200,000 clones, with roughly 88% found just once. Clinical histories supplied by participants themselves formed the basis of cohort assignment. Within 2 weeks of study entry, exposed participants had contacted a PCR-confirmed or clinician-diagnosed COVID-19 case. Germline V CDR1 and CDR2: MNHEY, SMNVEV (reference sequence). V was cut by 3 bases and J by 3 bases, with 9 bases left in between. This CDR3 is built from 14 residues. The record originates from a study of blood T cell repertoires in COVID-19. In the study overall: There were acute and convalescent COVID-19 samples, and they came from the United States, Italy and Spain. The analysed material was cDNA or gDNA that came from T cells, B-cell-depleted T cells, or PBMCs.

The specimen sequenced was PBMCs or T cells enriched from blood (not recorded which). The chain links TRBV27 to TRBJ2-1, with D uncertain. The sequence was obtained from a woman in her twenties or thirties who had been exposed to COVID-19. The CDR3: CASSFSVFYNEQFF. The CDR3 bases are TGTGCCAGCAGTTTTTCGGTATTCTACAATGAGCAGTTCTTC.